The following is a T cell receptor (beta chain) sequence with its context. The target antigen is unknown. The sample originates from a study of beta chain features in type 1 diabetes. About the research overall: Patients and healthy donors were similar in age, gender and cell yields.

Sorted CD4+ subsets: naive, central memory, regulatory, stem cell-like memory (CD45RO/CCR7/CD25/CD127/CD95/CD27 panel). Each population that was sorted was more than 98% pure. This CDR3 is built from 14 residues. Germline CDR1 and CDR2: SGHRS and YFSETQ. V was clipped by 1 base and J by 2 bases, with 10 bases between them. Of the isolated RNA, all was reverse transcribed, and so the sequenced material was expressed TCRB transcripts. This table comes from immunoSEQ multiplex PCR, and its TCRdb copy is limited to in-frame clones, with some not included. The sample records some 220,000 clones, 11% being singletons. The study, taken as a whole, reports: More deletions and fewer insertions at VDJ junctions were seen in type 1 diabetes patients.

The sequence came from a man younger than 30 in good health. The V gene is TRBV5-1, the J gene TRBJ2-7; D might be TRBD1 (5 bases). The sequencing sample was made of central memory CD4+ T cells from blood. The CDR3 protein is CASSLLTATYEQYF. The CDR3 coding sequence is TGCGCCAGCAGCTTGCTGACAGCCACCTACGAGCAGTACTTC.